This is a list of T cell receptor beta chains from one sample in a study of T cell repertoires in cytomegalovirus infection. TCRdb reanalysed the reads using MiXCR and keeps one entry per CDR3 protein. Of approximately 1,000,000 distinct CDR3 sequences in the sample, approximately 31% were seen once. The antigens for these receptors are not known. The sequencing here drew on cultured CD8+ T cells from PBMCs, taken from culture after CMV antigen stimulation. All receptors derive from a human donor in good health (CMV status not recorded). Some clones in this sample may be carry-over from other donors' samples. Each CDR3 is given with its conserved first and last residue.

j_gene: TRBJ2-3; v_gene: TRBV19; CDR3aa: CASSMEGARTDTQYF
j_gene: TRBJ2-7; v_gene: TRBV6-6; CDR3aa: CASSYIQRGDYEQYF
j_gene: TRBJ1-5; v_gene: TRBV27; CDR3aa: CASSFIINQPQHF
j_gene: TRBJ2-1; v_gene: TRBV7-9; CDR3aa: CASSLAARQGHFYNEQFF
j_gene: TRBJ2-2; v_gene: TRBV4-1; CDR3aa: CASSQDRTTGELFF
j_gene: TRBJ2-5; v_gene: TRBV2; CDR3aa: CASSEAIGYRTQYF
j_gene: TRBJ1-1; v_gene: TRBV14; CDR3aa: CASSQVAPEAFF
j_gene: TRBJ1-5; v_gene: TRBV19; CDR3aa: CATTGAEGSNQPQHF
j_gene: TRBJ2-3; v_gene: TRBV5-8; CDR3aa: CASSLDPSAPDTQYF
j_gene: TRBJ2-3; v_gene: TRBV7-6; CDR3aa: CASSPPGGATDTQYF
j_gene: TRBJ1-1; v_gene: TRBV29-1; CDR3aa: CSVRPGQGLNTEAFF
j_gene: TRBJ1-2; v_gene: TRBV10-2; CDR3aa: CASSEGGSYGYTF
j_gene: TRBJ2-5; v_gene: TRBV19; CDR3aa: CASSIGAGDGETQYF
j_gene: TRBJ1-5; v_gene: TRBV6-5; CDR3aa: CAAARGFGQPQHF
j_gene: TRBJ1-4; v_gene: TRBV29-1; CDR3aa: CSVEDLGGTGNEKLFF
j_gene: TRBJ2-3; v_gene: TRBV15; CDR3aa: CATSRGIAGGPDTQYF
j_gene: TRBJ2-3; v_gene: TRBV11-1; CDR3aa: CASSLRAPYGDSTDTQYF
j_gene: TRBJ1-1; v_gene: TRBV7-2; CDR3aa: CASSWGGSTEAFF
j_gene: TRBJ2-3; v_gene: TRBV7-2; CDR3aa: CASTISADTQYF
j_gene: TRBJ2-6; v_gene: TRBV7-6; CDR3aa: CASSFKDTAPSGANVLTF
j_gene: TRBJ2-7; v_gene: TRBV7-9; CDR3aa: CASSLSRTDPYEQYF
j_gene: TRBJ1-5; v_gene: TRBV4-1; CDR3aa: CASSHEFNQPQHF
j_gene: TRBJ2-3; v_gene: TRBV6-1; CDR3aa: CASSRTSGSVSTDTQYF
j_gene: TRBJ1-3; v_gene: TRBV4-1; CDR3aa: CASRYSGSSGNTIYF
j_gene: TRBJ1-2; v_gene: TRBV12-3/TRBV12-4; CDR3aa: CASTFQGGPYGYTF
j_gene: TRBJ2-1; v_gene: TRBV6-5; CDR3aa: CASSYSRAQVYNEQFF
j_gene: TRBJ1-2; v_gene: TRBV27; CDR3aa: CASSQTGASYGYTF
j_gene: TRBJ1-4; v_gene: TRBV5-6; CDR3aa: CASSLGIGAANEKLFF
j_gene: TRBJ2-7; v_gene: TRBV12-3/TRBV12-4; CDR3aa: CASSASGTAYEQYF
j_gene: TRBJ2-7; v_gene: TRBV4-1; CDR3aa: CASSQGTGFPYEQYF
j_gene: TRBJ2-2; v_gene: TRBV7-6; CDR3aa: CASSPGGATGELFF
j_gene: TRBJ2-5; v_gene: TRBV7-6; CDR3aa: CASSLARQGETQYF
j_gene: TRBJ2-7; v_gene: TRBV19; CDR3aa: CASRETGQNYEQYF
j_gene: TRBJ2-1; v_gene: TRBV4-3; CDR3aa: CASSQDKGAGEQFF
j_gene: TRBJ2-5; v_gene: TRBV28; CDR3aa: CASSLGTGGVETQYF
j_gene: TRBJ1-2; v_gene: TRBV7-9; CDR3aa: CAHGDRSYGYTF
j_gene: TRBJ2-2; v_gene: TRBV10-2; CDR3aa: CASVGLAGDPDTGELFF
j_gene: TRBJ2-1; v_gene: TRBV7-4; CDR3aa: CASSPPGQGNNEQFF
j_gene: TRBJ1-2; v_gene: TRBV6-5; CDR3aa: CASSYQGLYGYTF
j_gene: TRBJ2-1; v_gene: TRBV7-8; CDR3aa: CASSAWAGAYNEQFF
j_gene: TRBJ1-1; v_gene: TRBV5-1; CDR3aa: CASSSRMGAFF
j_gene: TRBJ2-2; v_gene: TRBV10-3; CDR3aa: CATRTPANTGELFF
j_gene: TRBJ2-1; v_gene: TRBV7-6; CDR3aa: CASSLALGGGPYNEQFF
j_gene: TRBJ2-6; v_gene: TRBV5-6; CDR3aa: CASRPIVGAANVLTF
j_gene: TRBJ2-2; v_gene: TRBV7-2; CDR3aa: CASSLVLAGVGTGELFF
j_gene: TRBJ1-5; v_gene: TRBV6-2/TRBV6-3; CDR3aa: CASSYPGIFNQPQHF
j_gene: TRBJ1-5; v_gene: TRBV15; CDR3aa: CATSRSGQGNQPQHF
j_gene: TRBJ2-1; v_gene: TRBV4-1; CDR3aa: CASSQVGSSYNEQFF
j_gene: TRBJ2-3; v_gene: TRBV7-3; CDR3aa: CASSLNGGTADTQYF
j_gene: TRBJ2-7; v_gene: TRBV9; CDR3aa: CASSVEGSGVYEQYF
j_gene: TRBJ1-2; v_gene: TRBV28; CDR3aa: CASSLTLQGTANYGYTF
j_gene: TRBJ2-7; v_gene: TRBV27; CDR3aa: CASSLLAGGLYEQYF
j_gene: TRBJ1-1; v_gene: TRBV4-1; CDR3aa: CASSQERAREYRVNTEAFF
j_gene: TRBJ1-1; v_gene: TRBV20-1; CDR3aa: CSARGQGVLNTEAFF
j_gene: TRBJ1-1; v_gene: TRBV7-8; CDR3aa: CASSLGTAPNTEAFF
j_gene: TRBJ2-7; v_gene: TRBV7-9; CDR3aa: CASQHANGGGQEQYF
j_gene: TRBJ1-4; v_gene: TRBV12-3/TRBV12-4; CDR3aa: CASSLSFPEKLFF
j_gene: TRBJ2-5; v_gene: TRBV14; CDR3aa: CASSQGASKYQETQYF
j_gene: TRBJ1-2; v_gene: TRBV7-9; CDR3aa: CASSFLRDRDNYGYTF